These T cell receptor beta chains were read from a single sample in a study of cytomegalovirus exposure and HLA in healthy donors. Only in-frame clones appear in the TCRdb table, and some are missing; sequencing was by immunoSEQ multiplex PCR. The table records around 200,000 clones, about 80% of them present only once. The specimen sequenced was PBMCs. These receptors were obtained from a boy between 5 and 17 years old in good health and CMV-seronegative. Both conserved end residues are part of each CDR3. Each record gives: clone size, V gene, D gene, J gene, CDR3 protein, CDR3 DNA. A D gene is named only where the DNA matches it firmly. Some rows mark clone size as missing; the rest say once, few, many or name a class of expanded clone.

>.|TRBV19|.|TRBJ1-3
CASSLSVSGNTIYF
TGTGCCAGTAGTCTTTCCGTCTCTGGAAACACCATATATTTT
>.|TRBV5-1|.|TRBJ1-2
CASSLVSGERGYTF
TGCGCCAGCAGCTTGGTATCTGGGGAGAGGGGCTACACCTTC
>.|TRBV7-2|.|TRBJ1-2
CASSLVTGRGYTF
TGTGCCAGCAGCTTAGTAACAGGTCGTGGCTACACCTTC
>.|TRBV5-1|TRBD2|TRBJ2-7
CASDDGGSNYEQYF
TGCGCCAGCGACGACGGGGGGAGTAACTACGAGCAGTACTTC
>.|TRBV9|.|TRBJ1-2
CASSVAGNGGYGYTF
TGTGCCAGCAGCGTAGCGGGAAACGGGGGGTATGGCTACACCTTC
>.|TRBV5-1|TRBD1|TRBJ2-5
CASSEGQGAWGETQYF
TGCGCCAGCAGTGAAGGACAGGGGGCGTGGGGAGAGACCCAGTACTTC
>.|TRBV19|TRBD1|TRBJ1-1
CASSGGQLNTEAFF
TGTGCCAGTAGTGGGGGACAGTTGAACACTGAAGCTTTCTTT
>.|TRBV30|.|TRBJ1-5
CAWSEGQSYQPQHF
TGTGCCTGGAGTGAAGGACAGAGTTATCAGCCCCAGCATTTT
>.|TRBV6-4|.|TRBJ2-3
CASSDEASLADTQYF
TGTGCCAGCAGTGACGAGGCTAGCCTCGCAGATACGCAGTATTTT
>.|TRBV9|TRBD1|TRBJ1-2
CASSPGGQPGYGYTF
TGTGCCAGCAGCCCCGGGGGACAGCCCGGCTATGGCTACACCTTC
>.|TRBV18|.|TRBJ2-3
CASSPGTASRDTQYF
TGTGCCAGCTCACCAGGGACTGCCTCCAGAGATACGCAGTATTTT
>.|TRBV11-2|.|TRBJ1-4
CASNQGSEELFF
TGTGCCAGCAATCAGGGGTCAGAGGAACTGTTTTTT
>.|TRBV28|TRBD1|TRBJ1-2
CASSGTGYGYTF
TGTGCCAGCAGTGGGACAGGATATGGCTACACCTTC
>.|TRBV9|.|TRBJ2-7
CASSVGLGYEQYF
TGTGCCAGCAGCGTAGGACTAGGTTACGAGCAGTACTTC
>once|TRBV7-8|TRBD2|TRBJ2-3
CASSLTGDSSGRPHPTDTQYF
TGTGCCAGCAGCTTAACGGGGGATTCTAGCGGGAGGCCCCACCCCACAGATACGCAGTATTTT
>.|TRBV11-3|TRBD2|TRBJ2-1
CASSLDAGDIYNEQFF
TGTGCCAGCAGCTTAGATGCGGGAGACATCTACAATGAGCAGTTCTTC
>.|TRBV6-6|TRBD2|TRBJ2-7
CASSPPLAGGSYEQYF
TGTGCCAGCAGTCCCCCTTTGGCGGGAGGCTCCTACGAGCAGTACTTC
>.|TRBV4-3|.|TRBJ1-4
CASSQGTSYEKLFF
TGCGCCAGCAGCCAAGGGACTTCCTATGAAAAACTGTTTTTT
>.|TRBV7-6|TRBD1|TRBJ1-4
CASSLGTGHHEKLFF
TGTGCCAGCAGCTTAGGGACAGGGCACCATGAAAAACTGTTTTTT
>.|TRBV5-5|.|TRBJ2-7
CASSDGSRVKNEQYF
TGTGCCAGCAGCGACGGGAGCAGGGTGAAAAACGAGCAGTACTTC
>.|TRBV4-2|TRBD2|TRBJ2-1
CASSHGTSGDNEQFF
TGTGCCAGCAGCCACGGGACTAGCGGGGACAATGAGCAGTTCTTC
>.|TRBV5-4|TRBD1|TRBJ1-1
CASSSSLGQVLTEAFF
TGTGCCAGCAGCTCAAGTTTGGGACAGGTTTTGACTGAAGCTTTCTTT
>.|TRBV6-6|TRBD1|TRBJ2-7
CASSGQAYEQYF
TGTGCCAGCAGTGGACAGGCCTACGAGCAGTACTTC
>.|TRBV7-6|.|TRBJ2-7
CASSADTTEQYF
TGTGCCAGCAGCGCCGACACAACGGAGCAGTACTTC
>.|TRBV21-1|.|TRBJ1-3
CASSEGTGGHNTSSGNTIYF
TGTGCCAGCAGCGAAGGGACAGGTGGCCATAACACAAGCTCTGGAAACACCATATATTTT
>.|TRBV7-3|.|TRBJ1-1
CASSSQAGNTEAFF
TGTGCCAGCAGCTCCCAGGCGGGGAACACTGAAGCTTTCTTT
>.|TRBV5-4|.|TRBJ2-6
CASSRDVFSGANVLTF
TGTGCCAGCAGTCGGGATGTTTTCTCTGGGGCCAACGTCCTGACTTTC
>.|TRBV11-2|.|TRBJ1-3
CASSLAGAQSHTIYF
TGTGCCAGCAGCTTAGCCGGAGCGCAGAGTCACACCATATATTTT
>.|TRBV30|.|TRBJ1-2
CAWRTDKNHGYTF
TGTGCCTGGCGGACAGACAAAAATCATGGCTACACCTTC
>few|TRBV29-1|.|TRBJ1-1
CSAGVYGSRGTEAFF
TGCAGCGCGGGTGTTTATGGGTCGCGAGGCACTGAAGCTTTCTTT
>few|TRBV5-1|.|TRBJ1-2
CASSLDRANGYTF
TGCGCCAGCAGCTTGGACAGGGCGAATGGCTACACCTTC
>.|TRBV16|.|TRBJ1-2
CASSQSGPRRAYGYTF
TGTGCCAGCAGCCAATCGGGACCGCGGAGGGCCTATGGCTACACCTTC
>.|TRBV19|.|TRBJ1-5
CASSMLPPFRGSNQPQHF
TGTGCCAGTAGTATGTTGCCCCCTTTTAGGGGCAGTAATCAGCCCCAGCATTTT
>once|TRBV7-8|TRBD1|TRBJ2-7
CASSHLTGQHEQYF
TGTGCCAGCAGCCATCTGACAGGGCAACACGAGCAGTACTTC
>.|TRBV5-8|.|TRBJ1-1
CASSLGANTEAFF
TGTGCCAGCAGCTTGGGGGCGAACACTGAAGCTTTCTTT
>.|TRBV14|TRBD1|TRBJ1-2
CASSQRSGQPYGYIF
TGTGCCAGCAGCCAAAGATCGGGACAGCCCTATGGCTACATCTTC
>.|TRBV18|.|TRBJ1-4
CASSRFAPSTNEKLFF
TGTGCCAGCTCACGTTTTGCCCCGAGTACTAATGAAAAACTGTTTTTT
>.|TRBV11-2|.|TRBJ1-2
CASSLDPSDRNYGYTF
TGTGCCAGCAGCTTAGACCCTTCGGACAGAAACTATGGCTACACCTTC
>.|TRBV5-6|TRBD2|TRBJ2-2
CASSLRAGGNTGELFF
TGTGCCAGCAGCTTGCGGGCGGGGGGGAACACCGGGGAGCTGTTTTTT
>.|TRBV7-9|.|TRBJ1-2
CASSLAAGSNYGYTF
TGTGCCAGCAGCTTAGCGGCGGGCTCTAACTATGGCTACACCTTC
>.|TRBV9|TRBD2|TRBJ2-3
CASSTRPSGSHIDTQYF
TGTGCCAGCAGCACCAGACCTAGCGGTTCGCACATAGATACGCAGTATTTT
>.|TRBV10-3|.|TRBJ2-7
CAISIGLESHEQYF
TGTGCCATCAGTATAGGACTCGAGTCCCACGAGCAGTACTTC
>.|TRBV7-3|.|TRBJ2-2
CASSLFGSSGGNTGELFF
TGTGCCAGCAGCTTATTTGGGAGCTCGGGCGGGAACACCGGGGAGCTGTTTTTT
>few|TRBV5-1|TRBD1|TRBJ2-7
CASRQRTGTYEQYF
TGCGCCAGCAGACAAAGGACAGGGACCTACGAGCAGTACTTC
>.|TRBV4-2|.|TRBJ2-7
CASSQRGSYEQYF
TGTGCCAGCAGCCAACGGGGGTCCTACGAGCAGTACTTC
>.|TRBV5-1|TRBD1|TRBJ1-1
CASSEPQRSGGPNTEAFF
TGCGCCAGCAGCGAACCCCAACGATCAGGGGGGCCAAACACTGAAGCTTTCTTT
>.|TRBV9|.|TRBJ1-3
CASSLHGGSGNTIYF
TGTGCCAGCAGCCTGCACGGCGGCTCTGGAAACACCATATATTTT
>few|TRBV5-4|TRBD1|TRBJ2-7
CASKQGAAYEQYF
TGTGCCAGCAAACAGGGGGCGGCCTACGAGCAGTACTTC
>.|TRBV30|.|TRBJ2-7
CAWSRSSLTGEQYF
TGTGCCTGGAGTCGCTCATCTCTGACTGGCGAGCAGTACTTC
>few|TRBV28|TRBD1|TRBJ1-4
CASSETGTDEKLFF
TGTGCCAGCAGTGAGACAGGGACGGATGAAAAACTGTTTTTT
>.|TRBV7-3|.|TRBJ2-5
CASSLTGAGGLQETQYF
TGTGCCAGCAGCTTAACGGGGGCAGGGGGGCTCCAAGAGACCCAGTACTTC
>.|TRBV5-1|TRBD1|TRBJ1-2
CASSLRGAGQGAYGYTF
TGCGCCAGCAGCTTGAGAGGGGCCGGTCAGGGGGCCTATGGCTACACCTTC
>.|TRBV6-5|.|TRBJ1-4
CASTRDSRNEKLFF
TGTGCCAGCACCCGCGACAGTCGAAATGAAAAACTGTTTTTT